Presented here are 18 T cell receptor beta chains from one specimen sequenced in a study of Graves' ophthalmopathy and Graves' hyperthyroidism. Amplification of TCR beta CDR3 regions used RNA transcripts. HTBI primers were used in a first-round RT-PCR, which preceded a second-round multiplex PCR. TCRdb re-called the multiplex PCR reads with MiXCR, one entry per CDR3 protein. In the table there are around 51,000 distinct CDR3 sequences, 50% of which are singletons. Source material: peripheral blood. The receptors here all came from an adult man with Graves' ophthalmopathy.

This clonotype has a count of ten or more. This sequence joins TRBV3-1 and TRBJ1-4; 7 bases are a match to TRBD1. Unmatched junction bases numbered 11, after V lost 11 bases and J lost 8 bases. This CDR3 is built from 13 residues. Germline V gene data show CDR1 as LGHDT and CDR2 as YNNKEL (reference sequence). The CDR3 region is CAVGKTGSEKLFF. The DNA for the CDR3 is TGTGCCGTAGGGAAGACAGGGTCGGAAAAACTGTTTTTT.

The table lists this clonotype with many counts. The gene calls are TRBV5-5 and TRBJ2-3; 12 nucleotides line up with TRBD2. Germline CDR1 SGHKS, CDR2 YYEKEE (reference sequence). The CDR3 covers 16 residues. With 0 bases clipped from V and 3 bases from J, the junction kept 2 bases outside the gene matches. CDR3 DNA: TGTGCCAGCAGCTTGGGACTAGCGGGGGAAACAGATACGCAGTATTTT. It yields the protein CASSLGLAGETDTQYF.

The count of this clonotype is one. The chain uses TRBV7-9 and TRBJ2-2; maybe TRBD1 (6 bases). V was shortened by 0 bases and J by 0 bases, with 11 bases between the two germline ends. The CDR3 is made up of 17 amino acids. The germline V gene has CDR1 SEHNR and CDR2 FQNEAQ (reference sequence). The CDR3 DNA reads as TGTGCCAGCAGCTTAGCGGCAGGGACATCGAACACCGGGGAGCTGTTTTTT. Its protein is CASSLAAGTSNTGELFF.

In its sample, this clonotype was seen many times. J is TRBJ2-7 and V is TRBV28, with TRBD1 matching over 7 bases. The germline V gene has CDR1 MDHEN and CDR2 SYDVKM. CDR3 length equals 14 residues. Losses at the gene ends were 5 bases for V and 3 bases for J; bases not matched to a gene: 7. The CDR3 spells CASSITGELYEQYF. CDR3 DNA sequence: TGTGCCAGCAGTATAACAGGGGAGCTCTACGAGCAGTACTTC.

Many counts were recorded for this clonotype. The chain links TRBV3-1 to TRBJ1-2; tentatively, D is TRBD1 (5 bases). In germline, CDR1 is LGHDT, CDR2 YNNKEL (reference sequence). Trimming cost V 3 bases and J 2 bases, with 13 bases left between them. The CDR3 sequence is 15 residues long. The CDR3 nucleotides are TGTGCCAGCAGCCACACCGCTGACAGAAACTATGGCTACACCTTC. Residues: CASSHTADRNYGYTF.

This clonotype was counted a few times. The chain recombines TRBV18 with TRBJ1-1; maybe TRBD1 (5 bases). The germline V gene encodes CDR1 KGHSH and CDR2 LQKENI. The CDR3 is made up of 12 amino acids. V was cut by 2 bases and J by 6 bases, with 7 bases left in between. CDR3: CASSPGTSEAFF. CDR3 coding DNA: TGTGCCAGCTCACCAGGGACCTCTGAAGCTTTCTTT.

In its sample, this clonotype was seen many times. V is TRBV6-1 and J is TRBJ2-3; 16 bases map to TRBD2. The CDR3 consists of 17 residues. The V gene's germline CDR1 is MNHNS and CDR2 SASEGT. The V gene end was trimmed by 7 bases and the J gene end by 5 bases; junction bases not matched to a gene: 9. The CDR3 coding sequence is TGTGCCAGCAAGGGACTAGCGGGGGGGCGGTTCAGAGATACGCAGTATTTT. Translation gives CASKGLAGGRFRDTQYF.

The CDR3: CASSMKGETQYF. CDR3 nucleotides: TGTGCCAGTAGTATGAAGGGGGAGACCCAGTACTTC. The gene calls are TRBV19 and TRBJ2-5; TRBD1 is a possible D gene (5 bases). Trimming removed 3 bases from V and 5 bases from J, with 7 bases in between. CDR1 and CDR2 from the germline V gene are LNHDA and SQIVND (reference sequence). This CDR3 has 12 residues.

Here the CDR3 DNA reads TGCAGTGCTGCCGGGGGCAACGAGCAGTACTTC. It is translated as CSAAGGNEQYF. The J gene is TRBJ2-7, the V gene TRBV20-1; D is perhaps TRBD1 or TRBD2 (6 bases each). The CDR3 totals 11 residues. Trimming removed 5 bases from V and 5 bases from J, with 10 bases in between. Germline V gene sequence: CDR1 DFQATT, CDR2 SNEGSKA (reference sequence).

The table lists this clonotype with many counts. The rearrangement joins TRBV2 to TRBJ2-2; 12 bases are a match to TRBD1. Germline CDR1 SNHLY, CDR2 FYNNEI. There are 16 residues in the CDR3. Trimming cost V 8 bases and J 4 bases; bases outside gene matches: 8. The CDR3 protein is CASGSGQGALTGELFF. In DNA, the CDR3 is TGTGCCAGCGGATCGGGACAGGGGGCCCTCACCGGGGAGCTGTTTTTT. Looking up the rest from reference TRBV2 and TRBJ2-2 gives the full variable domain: EPEVTQTPSHQVTQMGQEVILRCVPISNHLYFYWYRQILGQKVEFLVSFYNNEISEKSEIFDDQFSVERPDGSNFTLKIRSTKLEDSAMYFCASGSGQGALTGELFFGEGSRLTVL.

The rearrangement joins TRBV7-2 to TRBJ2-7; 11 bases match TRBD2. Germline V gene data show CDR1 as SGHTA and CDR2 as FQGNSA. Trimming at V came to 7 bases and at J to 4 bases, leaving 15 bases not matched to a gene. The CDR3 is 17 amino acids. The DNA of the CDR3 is TGTGCCAGCACCCCCCAGTTTGGGATAGCGGGAGGGTACGAGCAGTACTTC. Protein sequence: CASTPQFGIAGGYEQYF.

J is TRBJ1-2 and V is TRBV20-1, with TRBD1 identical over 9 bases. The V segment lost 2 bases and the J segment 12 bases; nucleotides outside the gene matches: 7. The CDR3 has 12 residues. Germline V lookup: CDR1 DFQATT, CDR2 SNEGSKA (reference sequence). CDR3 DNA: TGCAGTGCTAGACCACAGGGACAGGGCCACACCTTC. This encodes CSARPQGQGHTF.

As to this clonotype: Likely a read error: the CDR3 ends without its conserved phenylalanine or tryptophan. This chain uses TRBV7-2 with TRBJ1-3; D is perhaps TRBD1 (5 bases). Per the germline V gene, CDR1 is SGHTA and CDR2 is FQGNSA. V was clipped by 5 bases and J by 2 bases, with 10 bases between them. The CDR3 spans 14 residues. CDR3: CASSREGTGNTIYS. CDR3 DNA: TGTGCCAGCAGCCGAGAGGGGACTGGAAACACCATATATTCT.

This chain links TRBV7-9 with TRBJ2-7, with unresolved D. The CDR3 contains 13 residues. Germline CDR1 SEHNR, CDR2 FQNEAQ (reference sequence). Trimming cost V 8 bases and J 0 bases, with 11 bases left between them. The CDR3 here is CASEKESSYEQYF. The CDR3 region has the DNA TGTGCCAGCGAAAAAGAGAGCTCCTACGAGCAGTACTTC.

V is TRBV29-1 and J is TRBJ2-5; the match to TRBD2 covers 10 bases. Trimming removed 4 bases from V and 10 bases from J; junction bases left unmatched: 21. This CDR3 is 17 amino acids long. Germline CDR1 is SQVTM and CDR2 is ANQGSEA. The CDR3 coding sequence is TGCAGCGTTGTGGGGCCAGGCGAGCGGGGGGGCCCCGGTGGCCAGTACTTC. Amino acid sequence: CSVVGPGERGGPGGQYF.

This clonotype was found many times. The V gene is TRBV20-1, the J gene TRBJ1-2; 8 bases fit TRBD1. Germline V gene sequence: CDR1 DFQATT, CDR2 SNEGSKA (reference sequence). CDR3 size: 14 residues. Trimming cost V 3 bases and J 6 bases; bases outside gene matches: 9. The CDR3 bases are TGCAGTGCTAGCCAGGACAGGGAAGTGGATGGCTACACCTTC. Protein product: CSASQDREVDGYTF.

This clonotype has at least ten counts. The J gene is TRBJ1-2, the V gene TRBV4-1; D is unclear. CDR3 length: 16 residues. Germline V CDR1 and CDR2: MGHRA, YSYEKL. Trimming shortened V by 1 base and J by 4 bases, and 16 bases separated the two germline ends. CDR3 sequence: CASSQVVVERGYGYTF. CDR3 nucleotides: TGCGCCAGCAGCCAAGTAGTGGTAGAACGGGGCTATGGCTACACCTTC.

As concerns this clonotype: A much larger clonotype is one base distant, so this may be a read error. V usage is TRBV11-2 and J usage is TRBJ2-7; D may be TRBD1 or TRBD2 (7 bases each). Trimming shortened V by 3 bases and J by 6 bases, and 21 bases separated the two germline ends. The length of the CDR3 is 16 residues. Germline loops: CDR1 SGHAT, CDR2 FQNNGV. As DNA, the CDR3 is TGTGCCAGCAGCTTGGGGGGGACAGTCTGGGACGTCGAGCAGTACTTC. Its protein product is CASSLGGTVWDVEQYF.